This T cell receptor beta chain was recorded in a study of T cells in Graves' hyperthyroidism and ophthalmopathy. Using RNA transcripts as the source, TCR beta CDR3 regions were amplified. A first-round RT-PCR of the TCR CDR3 used the HTBI primer set. One entry per CDR3 protein results from TCRdb running MiXCR on the multiplex PCR reads. The table lists hundreds of thousands of distinct CDR3 sequences, approximately 14% of them singletons, with 12% to 15% in the top ten. The CDR3 totals 11 residues. The germline CDR1 and CDR2 sequences are SNHLY and FYNNEI. V was trimmed by 5 bases and J by 5 bases, leaving 4 bases between them. This clonotype has a count of ten or more.

The rearrangement uses TRBV2 and TRBJ1-5; D gene ambiguous. The sequencing sample was made of blood. The source is a woman aged 18 to 35 with Graves' hyperthyroidism. CDR3 sequence (DNA): TGTGCCAGCAGTATCGATCAGCCCCAGCATTTT. Translated, it gives CASSIDQPQHF.